These T cell receptor beta chains were read from a single sample in a study of blood T cell repertoires in COVID-19. Sequencing was performed with immunoSEQ multiplex PCR; in TCRdb, only in-frame clones are kept and a portion is missing. The data contain some 65,000 clones, 65% to 90% of them singletons. The specimen was peripheral blood. The source of these receptors is a man of 80 years or more with acute or convalescent COVID-19. Both conserved end residues are part of each CDR3.

V: TRBV4-1; length: 18; CDR3: CASSQETSGRADTGELFF
V: TRBV9; length: 14; CDR3: CASSKGDRDTEAFF
V: TRBV19; length: 11; CDR3: CGQRDYYEQYF
V: TRBV18; length: 15; CDR3: CASSTSGSHDNEQFF
V: TRBV7-9; length: 14; CDR3: CASSRDWNEETQYF
V: TRBV14; length: 16; CDR3: CASSQEGPLFTDTQYF
V: TRBV5-1; length: 16; CDR3: CASRETVIFVGETQYF
V: TRBV11-1; length: 15; CDR3: CASSMGQGISYEQYF
V: TRBV18; length: 15; CDR3: CASSQQGPPGNTIYF
V: TRBV9; length: 14; CDR3: CASSVTGGPYEQYF
V: TRBV4-3; length: 15; CDR3: CASSQVLGRGQPQHF
V: TRBV10-2; length: 14; CDR3: CASPTGKAGETQYF
V: TRBV3-1/TRBV3-2; length: 15; CDR3: CASRDRETNTDTQYF
V: TRBV11-3; length: 16; CDR3: CASSLAEGGVGNTIYF
V: TRBV5-4; length: 13; CDR3: CASSFQLEETQYF
V: TRBV5-1; length: 15; CDR3: CASSLGQGIANEQFF
V: TRBV6-5; length: 16; CDR3: CASSYRGQGRGSPLHF
V: TRBV27; length: 15; CDR3: CASSSLRGPSEKLFF
V: TRBV7-2; length: 15; CDR3: CASSWTGGARQPQHF
V: TRBV6-5; length: 14; CDR3: CASEGGGSSETQYF
V: TRBV10-1; length: 12; CDR3: CASGQGGYEQYF
V: TRBV27; length: 16; CDR3: CASSSPGGAGTGELFF
V: TRBV27; length: 17; CDR3: CASSLIIGGTTNTEAFF
V: TRBV11-3; length: 15; CDR3: CASSLAGSPYNEQFF
V: TRBV19; length: 15; CDR3: CASSATGRSTDTQYF
V: TRBV3-1/TRBV3-2; length: 15; CDR3: CASSNRLAGEDTQYF
V: TRBV12-3/TRBV12-4; length: 13; CDR3: CASSLGHNYGYTF
V: TRBV30; length: 14; CDR3: CAWNKPDRSYEQYF
V: TRBV12-3/TRBV12-4; length: 13; CDR3: CASGQGINQPQHF
V: TRBV18; length: 15; CDR3: CASSPSGRAQETQYF
V: TRBV19; length: 14; CDR3: CASSMGGRAGEQYF